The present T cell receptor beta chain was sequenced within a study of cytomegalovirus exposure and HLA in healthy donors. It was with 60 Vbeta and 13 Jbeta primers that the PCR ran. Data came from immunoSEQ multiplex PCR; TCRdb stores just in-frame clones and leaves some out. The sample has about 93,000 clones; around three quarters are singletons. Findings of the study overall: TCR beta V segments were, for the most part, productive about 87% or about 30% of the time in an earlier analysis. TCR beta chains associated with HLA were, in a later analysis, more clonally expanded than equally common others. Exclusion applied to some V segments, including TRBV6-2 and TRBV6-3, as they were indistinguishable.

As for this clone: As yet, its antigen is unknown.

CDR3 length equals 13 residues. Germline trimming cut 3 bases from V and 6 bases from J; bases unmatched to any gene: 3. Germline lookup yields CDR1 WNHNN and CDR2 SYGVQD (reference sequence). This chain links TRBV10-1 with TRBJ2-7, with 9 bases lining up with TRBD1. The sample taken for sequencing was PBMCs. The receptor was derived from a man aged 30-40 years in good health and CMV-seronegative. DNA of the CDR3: TGCGCCAGCAGTGAACGGACAGGGGCCGAGCAGTACGTC. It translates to CASSERTGAEQYV.